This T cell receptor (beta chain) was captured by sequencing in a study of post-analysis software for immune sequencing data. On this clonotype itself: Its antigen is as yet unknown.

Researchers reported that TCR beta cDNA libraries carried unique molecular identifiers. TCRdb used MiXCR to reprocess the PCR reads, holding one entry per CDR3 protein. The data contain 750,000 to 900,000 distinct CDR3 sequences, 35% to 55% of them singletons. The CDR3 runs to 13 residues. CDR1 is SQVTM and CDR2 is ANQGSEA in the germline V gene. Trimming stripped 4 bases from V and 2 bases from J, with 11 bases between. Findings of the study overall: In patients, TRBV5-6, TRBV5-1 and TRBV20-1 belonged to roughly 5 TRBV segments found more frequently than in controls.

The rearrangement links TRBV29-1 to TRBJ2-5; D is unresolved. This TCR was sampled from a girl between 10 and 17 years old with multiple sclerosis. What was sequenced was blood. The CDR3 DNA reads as TGCAGCGTTGCCGGGCTCCAACAAGAGACCCAGTACTTC. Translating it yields CSVAGLQQETQYF.